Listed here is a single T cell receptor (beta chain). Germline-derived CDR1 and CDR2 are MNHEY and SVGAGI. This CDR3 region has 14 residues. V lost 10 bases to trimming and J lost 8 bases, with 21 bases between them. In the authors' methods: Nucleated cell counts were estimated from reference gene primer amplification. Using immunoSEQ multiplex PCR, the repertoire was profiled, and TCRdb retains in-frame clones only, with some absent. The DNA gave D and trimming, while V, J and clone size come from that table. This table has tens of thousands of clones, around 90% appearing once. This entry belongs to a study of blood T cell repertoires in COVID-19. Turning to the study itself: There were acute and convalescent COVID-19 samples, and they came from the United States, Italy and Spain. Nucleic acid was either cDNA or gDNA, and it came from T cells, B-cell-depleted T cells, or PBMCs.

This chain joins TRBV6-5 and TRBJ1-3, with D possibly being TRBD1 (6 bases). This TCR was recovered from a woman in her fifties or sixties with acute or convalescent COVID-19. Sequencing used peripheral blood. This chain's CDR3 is CATRRGGEGDTIYF. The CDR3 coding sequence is TGTGCCACCAGGCGGGGGGGCGAAGGGGACACCATATATTTT.